This is a list of T cell receptor beta chains from one sample in a study of blood T cell repertoires in COVID-19. Libraries were prepared by immunoSEQ multiplex PCR; TCRdb keeps only in-frame clonotypes and omits some of them. The sample shows 270,000 or so clones, over 75% of them seen only once. Sequenced input: peripheral blood. Every receptor here comes from a human donor in a cohort sampled during active COVID-19. CDR3s include the opening cysteine and the closing phenylalanine or tryptophan. The D gene is left open where the match is weak. Size tells how often a clone was seen (once, few, many) or the class of an expanded clone, and some rows leave it out.

-,-,TRBV6-5,TRBJ1-5,CASSRNQPQHF,TGTGCCAGTTCCAGGAATCAGCCCCAGCATTTT
-,-,TRBV11-2,TRBJ2-7,CATLESYEQYF,TGTGCCACCTTAGAGTCCTACGAGCAGTACTTC
-,-,TRBV5-1,TRBJ2-2,CASRAGNTGELFF,TGCGCCAGCAGGGCGGGCAACACCGGGGAGCTGTTTTTT
TRBD2,once,TRBV10-3,TRBJ2-7,CAISNLAGTYEQYF,TGTGCCATCAGTAATTTAGCGGGAACCTACGAGCAGTACTTC
TRBD1,-,TRBV24-1,TRBJ2-1,CATSDKDRGSYNEQFF,TGTGCCACCAGTGATAAGGACAGGGGTTCCTACAATGAGCAGTTCTTC
-,-,TRBV18,TRBJ1-2,CASSPAGVGYTF,TGTGCCAGCTCACCAGCAGGGGTTGGCTACACCTTC
-,-,TRBV28,TRBJ1-1,CASRGASATNTEAFF,TGTGCCAGCAGAGGTGCCAGCGCCACGAACACTGAAGCTTTCTTT
-,-,TRBV5-1,TRBJ1-1,CASSPRTGGRTEAFF,TGCGCCAGCAGCCCCCGGACGGGGGGGAGGACTGAAGCTTTCTTT
TRBD1,few,TRBV15,TRBJ2-7,CATRRTGGLNEQYF,TGTGCCACTAGACGGACAGGGGGACTTAACGAGCAGTACTTC
-,-,TRBV27,TRBJ1-2,CASSALGGPNYGYTF,TGTGCCAGCAGTGCCCTGGGGGGGCCTAACTATGGCTACACCTTC
-,-,TRBV5-1,TRBJ2-1,CASTMAGYNEQFF,TGCGCCAGCACGATGGCGGGTTACAATGAGCAGTTCTTC
-,-,TRBV19,TRBJ2-5,CASSPTARTGRGETQYF,TGTGCCAGTAGTCCGACCGCCCGGACAGGGAGGGGGGAGACCCAGTACTTC
TRBD1,-,TRBV28,TRBJ2-1,CASRPGGQAGRGNEQFF,TGTGCCAGCAGGCCCGGCGGACAGGCTGGTCGGGGCAATGAGCAGTTCTTC
-,-,TRBV5-1,TRBJ2-7,CASSLRQGHYEQYF,TGCGCCAGCAGCTTACGTCAGGGACACTACGAGCAGTACTTC
-,-,TRBV5-4,TRBJ1-2,CASSLGVNVGYTF,TGTGCCAGCAGCTTAGGGGTAAACGTGGGCTACACCTTC
-,-,TRBV13,TRBJ2-1,CASSLGPGQFYNEQFF,TGTGCCAGCAGCTTAGGCCCGGGACAATTCTACAATGAGCAGTTCTTC
-,-,TRBV6-1,TRBJ1-1,CASSEALRGTYGNTEAFF,TGTGCCAGCAGTGAAGCGCTCCGGGGAACATATGGGAACACTGAAGCTTTCTTT
TRBD2,-,TRBV6-5,TRBJ2-3,CASNSGGTSKDTQYF,TGTGCCAGCAACTCCGGGGGGACCTCAAAGGATACGCAGTATTTT
-,-,TRBV10-3,TRBJ1-2,CAISETTVSGYTF,TGTGCCATCAGTGAGACCACTGTTAGTGGCTACACCTTC
TRBD1,-,TRBV7-9,TRBJ2-3,CASSPRTGPRTDTQYF,TGTGCCAGCAGCCCGAGGACAGGGCCCCGCACAGATACGCAGTATTTT
-,-,TRBV7-2,TRBJ2-5,CASSLLRGPYETQYF,TGTGCCAGCAGCTTATTACGAGGTCCCTATGAGACCCAGTACTTC
-,few,TRBV5-1,TRBJ2-1,CASSLGWLDEQFF,TGCGCCAGCAGCTTGGGTTGGCTGGATGAGCAGTTCTTC
TRBD1,-,TRBV27,TRBJ1-2,CASSFYRGRDIYGYTF,TGTGCCAGCAGTTTCTACAGGGGGCGCGATATCTATGGCTACACCTTC
TRBD1,-,TRBV3-1/TRBV3-2,TRBJ1-3,CASSPTGGSGNTIYF,TGTGCCAGCAGCCCCACAGGGGGCTCTGGAAACACCATATATTTT
TRBD2,-,TRBV19,TRBJ2-3,CASSPGGDTQYF,TGTGCCAGTAGCCCGGGGGGAGATACGCAGTATTTT
TRBD1,-,TRBV19,TRBJ1-5,CASSIWSGQGSNQPQHF,TGTGCCAGTAGTATATGGTCCGGACAGGGCTCAAATCAGCCCCAGCATTTT
-,-,TRBV2,TRBJ2-5,CASTGEGGAPQETQYF,TGTGCCAGCACGGGCGAGGGGGGGGCACCCCAAGAGACCCAGTACTTC
TRBD1,-,TRBV6-6,TRBJ1-5,CASSPKVETGDRGKWGDQPQHF,TGTGCCAGCAGTCCCAAAGTGGAGACCGGGGACAGGGGGAAATGGGGAGATCAGCCCCAGCATTTT
TRBD1,-,TRBV7-2,TRBJ1-2,CASSEGQGYGYTF,TGTGCCAGCAGCGAAGGACAGGGCTATGGCTACACCTTC
TRBD2,-,TRBV4-1,TRBJ2-1,CASSQAYSRGGDEQFF,TGCGCCAGCAGCCAAGCCTACTCGCGGGGGGGGGATGAGCAGTTCTTC
TRBD2,-,TRBV10-1,TRBJ2-1,CASSPSTSGRATEQFF,TGCGCCAGCAGTCCATCAACTAGCGGGAGGGCCACTGAGCAGTTCTTC
-,-,TRBV5-1,TRBJ2-7,CASSLEKPPGQYF,TGCGCCAGCAGCTTGGAGAAACCCCCGGGGCAGTACTTC
-,-,TRBV5-1,TRBJ1-5,CASSFDYSNQPQHF,TGCGCCAGCAGCTTTGACTATAGCAATCAGCCCCAGCATTTT
-,-,TRBV5-1,TRBJ2-4,CASSLGSSSNIQYF,TGCGCCAGCAGCTTGGGCAGTTCCTCAAACATTCAGTACTTC
-,-,TRBV18,TRBJ2-2,CASSREGAVNTGELFF,TGTGCCAGCTCCCGAGAGGGAGCAGTTAACACCGGGGAGCTGTTTTTT
TRBD1,-,TRBV3-1/TRBV3-2,TRBJ1-3,CASSQDWDRYFSGNTIYF,TGTGCCAGCAGCCAAGATTGGGACAGGTATTTCTCTGGAAACACCATATATTTT
-,-,TRBV5-5,TRBJ2-1,CASSLALSQASSNEQFF,TGTGCCAGCAGCTTGGCCTTATCACAGGCGAGCAGCAATGAGCAGTTCTTC
-,-,TRBV5-1,TRBJ2-2,CASSSLNQMNTGELFF,TGCGCCAGCAGCTCCTTGAACCAGATGAACACCGGGGAGCTGTTTTTT
TRBD1,-,TRBV5-8,TRBJ2-3,CASSPGQKTSTDTQYF,TGTGCCAGCAGCCCGGGACAGAAGACTAGCACAGATACGCAGTATTTT
-,once,TRBV6-5,TRBJ1-4,CASSYWGATNEKLFF,TGTGCCAGCAGTTACTGGGGGGCAACTAATGAAAAACTGTTTTTT
-,-,TRBV21-1,TRBJ2-7,CASSISPSKGIYEQYF,TGTGCCAGCAGCATCAGCCCGAGTAAGGGGATCTACGAGCAGTACTTC
TRBD1,-,TRBV24-1,TRBJ2-7,CATSEVGTGDSDEQYF,TGTGCCACCAGTGAAGTGGGGACAGGGGATAGTGACGAGCAGTACTTC
-,-,TRBV5-8,TRBJ1-6,CASSPGQLISYNSPLHF,TGTGCCAGCAGCCCCGGACAGCTAATCTCCTATAATTCACCCCTCCACTTT
-,-,TRBV19,TRBJ2-3,CASEQGNADTQYF,TGTGCCAGCGAACAGGGTAACGCAGATACGCAGTATTTT
-,-,TRBV5-1,TRBJ1-1,CASSWTVNTEAFF,TGCGCCAGCAGCTGGACAGTGAACACTGAAGCTTTCTTT
TRBD1,-,TRBV10-3,TRBJ1-1,CAISEKRGLSTEAFF,TGTGCCATCAGTGAGAAGAGGGGGCTAAGCACTGAAGCTTTCTTT
-,-,TRBV3-1/TRBV3-2,TRBJ2-5,CASSQGDRKETQYF,TGTGCCAGCAGCCAAGGTGACAGGAAAGAGACCCAGTACTTC
-,-,TRBV9,TRBJ2-3,CASSVALGVVDTQYF,TGTGCCAGCAGCGTAGCACTAGGCGTGGTAGATACGCAGTATTTT
-,-,TRBV10-3,TRBJ1-6,CAISEGTANSPLHF,TGTGCCATCAGTGAGGGGACTGCTAATTCACCCCTCCACTTT
-,-,TRBV3-1/TRBV3-2,TRBJ1-3,CASSLRQWGNTIYF,TGTGCCAGCAGCCTGAGACAGTGGGGTAACACCATATATTTT
-,-,TRBV4-1,TRBJ2-5,CASSQVPGRVIETQYF,TGCGCCAGCAGCCAAGTTCCGGGCAGGGTTATAGAGACCCAGTACTTC
TRBD1,-,TRBV9,TRBJ1-2,CASSVARQGEYGYTF,TGTGCCAGCAGCGTAGCTCGACAGGGGGAGTATGGCTACACCTTC
-,-,TRBV10-3,TRBJ2-7,CAISAGQSYEQYF,TGTGCCATCAGTGCCGGACAGAGCTACGAGCAGTACTTC
-,-,TRBV19,TRBJ2-7,CASSSRVYHYEQYF,TGTGCCAGTAGTTCTCGGGTTTACCACTACGAGCAGTACTTC
-,-,TRBV5-1,TRBJ2-6,CASSSQMSGANVLTF,TGCGCCAGCAGCTCCCAGATGTCTGGGGCCAACGTCCTGACTTTC
TRBD1,-,TRBV15,TRBJ2-7,CATSRVTGVDEQYF,TGTGCCACCAGCAGGGTGACAGGGGTTGACGAGCAGTACTTC
-,-,TRBV9,TRBJ1-2,CASRSRQERGYTF,TGTGCCAGCCGTTCCCGACAGGAGAGGGGCTACACCTTC
TRBD2,-,TRBV6-6,TRBJ2-3,CASRRTSGGAGDTQYF,TGTGCCAGCCGACGGACTAGCGGGGGGGCTGGAGATACGCAGTATTTT
TRBD1,few,TRBV2,TRBJ2-2,CASRLGTVNTGELFF,TGTGCCAGCAGACTCGGGACAGTTAACACCGGGGAGCTGTTTTTT